Described below is a single TCR beta chain sequence and its context. Antigen unknown. Isolating PBMCs gave at least 6.5 million of these cells per sample. These data come from a study of blood T cells in healthy people across ages. PCR was performed a second time for 7 to 11 cycles using a sample-barcoded 5' primer and a J-beta primer mix. A single record per CDR3 protein comes from TCRdb applying MiXCR to the 5' RACE reads. The profile shows hundreds of thousands of distinct CDR3 sequences, about 30% of them singletons. Study-level points and caveats: While age rose, TCR beta diversity per million T cells dropped in a roughly linear way.

The sequenced sample consisted of blood. The TCR was taken from a woman of 80 years or more in good health.

CDR3 in amino acids: CASSLPRQGQNTEAFF. The CDR3 DNA is TGTGCCAGCAGTCTCCCCCGACAGGGCCAGAACACTGAAGCTTTCTTT. The V and J genes are TRBV6-2 or TRBV6-3 and TRBJ1-1, with 7 bases matching TRBD1. Losses at the gene ends were 5 bases for V and 1 base for J; bases not matched to a gene: 10. The CDR3 spans 16 residues. CDR1 is MNHEY, CDR2 SVGEGT, per germline.